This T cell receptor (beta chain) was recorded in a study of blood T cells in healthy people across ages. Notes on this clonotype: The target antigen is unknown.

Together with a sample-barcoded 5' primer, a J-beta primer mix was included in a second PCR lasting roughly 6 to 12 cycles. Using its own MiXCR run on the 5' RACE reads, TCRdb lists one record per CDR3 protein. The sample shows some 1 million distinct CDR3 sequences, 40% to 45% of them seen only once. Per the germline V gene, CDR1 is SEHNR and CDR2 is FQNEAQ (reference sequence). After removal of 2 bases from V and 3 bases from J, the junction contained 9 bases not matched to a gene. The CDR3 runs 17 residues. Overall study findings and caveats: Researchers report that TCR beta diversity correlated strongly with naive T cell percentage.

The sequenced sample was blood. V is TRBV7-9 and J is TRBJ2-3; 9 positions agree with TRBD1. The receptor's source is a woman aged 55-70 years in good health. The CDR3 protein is CASSLKTGTGWTDTQYF. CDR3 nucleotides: TGTGCCAGCAGCTTAAAAACCGGGACAGGGTGGACAGATACGCAGTATTTT.